Included here is one TCR beta chain sequence, with context. In its sample, this clone was seen once. There is no known antigen for this receptor. No base-level quality is on record; no much larger clone is a single base apart. This entry belongs to a study of blood T cell repertoires in COVID-19 (dated by TCRdb to the early 2020s). Study-wide context: Collaborator samples came from the United States, Italy and Spain and covered acute and convalescent phases of COVID-19. The prospective study material was composed of cDNA or gDNA derived from T cells, B-cell-depleted T cells, or PBMCs. Subjects who had been exposed to COVID-19, were actively infected with it, or had recovered from it provided the deeply sampled blood TCRbeta repertoires that made up the dataset. The repertoires were released in a freely available public database intended as a resource for research on the immune response to SARS-CoV-2. The samples were drawn from the first 160 participants of the ongoing ImmuneRACE study and from under 1,500 subjects provided by 6 global collaborators. A de-identified subject ID, COVID-19 status, age in years and sex were almost always included in the sample metadata. HLA class I and class II types, where available, came from metadata supplied by the sample provider rather than from assay-based typing. What the work shows at the level of the full study, not this receptor alone: The amount of clinical and demographic metadata varied by source and participant and was provided uncurated.

The immunoSEQ Assay, a bias-controlled multiplex PCR, was used to amplify TCRbeta CDR3 regions from genomic DNA. In the original analysis: Within the assay, amplification of reference gene primers was used to estimate how many nucleated cells each sample contained. Sequence reads were collapsed and filtered to measure the absolute abundance of every unique TCRbeta CDR3 rearrangement. For each sample, productive Simpson clonality was calculated as the square root of Simpson's diversity index across productive rearrangements. TCRdb stores this immuneACCESS table with in-frame sequences only. Part of the clones is absent; in the studies checked, under half of the shortfall reflects unresolved V genes, and no reason is known for the rest. Clone size and the V and J calls come from that table; the DNA yielded D and trimming. In this sample the table shows 200,000 to 300,000 clones, approximately 88% of which occur a single time. The ten top clones hold about 0.7% of the sample.

Each collaborating institution followed its own protocols to collect whole blood in K2EDTA tubes. Collaborator samples were shipped for TCRbeta analysis as frozen whole blood, isolated PBMCs, or DNA extracted from either sample type. The CDR3 spans 14 residues, from the cysteine through the phenylalanine. Only the CDR3 portion is preserved as DNA: 42 bases, with reading frame beginning at the first base. CDR1 and CDR2, per the germline V gene (reference sequence), are GTSNPN and SVGIG. V is pruned by 8 bases and J by 7 bases, leaving 14 bases of the junction without a gene match. The sequence derives from a human donor in a cohort sampled during active COVID-19. The chain links TRBV30 with TRBJ1-2, and TRBD1 aligns with 9 junction nucleotides. Input material: peripheral blood. In nucleotides, the sequence is TGTGCCGGCCCTCGGGACAGGGTGAGCTCTGGCTACACCTTC. Its translation is CAGPRDRVSSGYTF.